This T cell receptor beta chain was observed in a study of shared clonotypes between healthy human individuals. CD8 cells classed as naive were CD45RO-negative and positively selected for CCR7, excluding terminally differentiated effector memory CD45RA+ cells. Generated by immunoSEQ multiplex PCR, the TCRdb table keeps only in-frame clones and is missing some. The profile shows about 1,900,000 clones, 85% to 95% of them singletons. The sequencing sample was made of naive CD8+ T cells sorted from blood. The TCR originated in a man younger than 30 in good health.

CDR3 sequence: CASNPGHPFSYNEQFF. The CDR3 nucleotides read TGTGCCAGCAATCCGGGACACCCATTCTCCTACAATGAGCAGTTCTTC. This chain connects TRBV28 to TRBJ2-1; TRBD1 might be the D (6 bases). Germline CDR1 and CDR2: MDHEN and SYDVKM. This CDR3 region has 16 residues. Deletions cut 7 bases from V and 0 bases from J, with 16 bases between.